This is a list of T cell receptor beta chains from one sample in a study of shared clonotypes between healthy human individuals. The assay was immunoSEQ multiplex PCR, and TCRdb's table has in-frame clones only and misses some. The sample lists roughly 2,300,000 clones; 85% to 95% were seen once. The sequencing input was naive CD4+ T cells from PBMCs. These receptors all come from a man aged 18 to 29 in good health. Some clones in this sample may be carry-over from other donors' samples. Each CDR3 is given with its conserved first and last residue. The D gene is left open where the match is weak. Not all rows give a size; the values are once, few, many and, for expanded clones, a class.

>-|TRBJ2-3|TRBV20-1|-
TGCAGTGCTAGCGGGGATACGCAGTATTTT
CSASGDTQYF
>TRBD2|TRBJ2-1|TRBV7-3|-
TGTGCCAGCAGCCCTATGTCTGTAGCGGGAGGTTGGAATGAGCAGTTCTTC
CASSPMSVAGGWNEQFF
>-|TRBJ2-3|TRBV5-1|-
TGCGCCAGCAGCCCCCCAGGCACAGATACGCAGTATTTT
CASSPPGTDTQYF
>-|TRBJ2-5|TRBV2|-
TGTGCCAGCAGTCCTCAGATACAAGAGACCCAGTACTTC
CASSPQIQETQYF
>-|TRBJ2-3|TRBV28|-
TGTGCCAGCAGTTTAAATATTGGGGTGGTTTGGCAGTATTTT
CASSLNIGVVWQYF
>-|TRBJ1-4|TRBV10-2|-
TGCGCCAGCACCCGATGGGCCTCTAATGAAAAACTGTTTTTT
CASTRWASNEKLFF
>-|TRBJ2-5|TRBV6-5|-
TGTGCCAGCAGTCGAACCCAGGGGCTGGAGACCCAGTACTTC
CASSRTQGLETQYF
>TRBD2|TRBJ2-7|TRBV7-9|-
TGTGCCAGCAGTTGGACTAGCGGGAGCCTAAGCTCCTACGAGCAGTACTTC
CASSWTSGSLSSYEQYF
>TRBD1|TRBJ1-4|TRBV18|-
TGTGCCAGCTCACCCTGGGACAGCAATGAAAAACTGTTTTTT
CASSPWDSNEKLFF
>-|TRBJ2-7|TRBV5-1|-
TGCGCCAGCAGCTTGGCGCAGGACTACGAGCAGTACTTC
CASSLAQDYEQYF
>TRBD1|TRBJ2-7|TRBV10-1|-
TGCGCCAGCAGTGCGGGCAGGGGGCACTACGAGCAGTACTTC
CASSAGRGHYEQYF
>-|TRBJ2-1|TRBV5-4|-
TGTGCCAGCAGCCTACCTACAGGGTACAATGAGCAGTTCTTC
CASSLPTGYNEQFF
>-|TRBJ2-5|TRBV2|-
TGTGCCAGCACCGAACCCCTGGGGCTAGCAGCCCCAGAGACCCAGTACTTC
CASTEPLGLAAPETQYF
>-|TRBJ2-7|TRBV27|-
TGTGCCAGCAGTCCCCTGGGGAGCGACGAGCAGTACTTC
CASSPLGSDEQYF
>TRBD1|TRBJ1-1|TRBV19|-
TGTGCCAGTTTTCGACAGGGGGCGCAAACTGAAGCTTTCTTT
CASFRQGAQTEAFF
>-|TRBJ2-5|TRBV7-3|-
TGTGCCAGCAGCTTAAGTGCAGGGCAAGAGACCCAGTACTTC
CASSLSAGQETQYF
>TRBD2|TRBJ2-7|TRBV9|-
TGTGCCAGCAGCGTAGGTCCTAGCGGGAGGGCCGTGTACTTC
CASSVGPSGRAVYF
>TRBD1|TRBJ1-5|TRBV7-6|-
TGTGCCAGCAGCTCCCCAGGGGGCGCGGACAATCAGCCCCAGCATTTT
CASSSPGGADNQPQHF
>TRBD1|TRBJ1-4|TRBV4-3|once
TGCGCCAGCAGCCAAGGGAGAGGACAGGGCCCTAATGAAAAACTGTTTTTT
CASSQGRGQGPNEKLFF
>-|TRBJ1-5|TRBV5-8|-
TGTGCCAGCAGCCTGAATCAGCCCCAGCATTTT
CASSLNQPQHF
>-|TRBJ2-1|TRBV21-1|-
TGTGCCAGCAGCAGGCCAGCGGGAGACTACAATGAGCAGTTCTTC
CASSRPAGDYNEQFF
>-|TRBJ1-3|TRBV6-1|-
TGTGCCAGCAACAGGGAAGGAAACACCATATATTTT
CASNREGNTIYF
>TRBD1|TRBJ2-2|TRBV28|-
TGTGCCAGCAGCCCTCCTCCAGGGGGCTATAACACCGGGGAGCTGTTTTTT
CASSPPPGGYNTGELFF
>TRBD1|TRBJ2-1|TRBV7-3|-
TGTGCCAGCAGCCCCAACCTACAGGGGAAGGTACACAATGAGCAGTTCTTC
CASSPNLQGKVHNEQFF
>TRBD1|TRBJ1-2|TRBV6-1|-
TGTGCCAGTACGGCAGGGGGCTGGAATGGCTACACCTTC
CASTAGGWNGYTF